This T cell receptor (beta chain) was identified in a study of T cell changes during pregnancy in multiple sclerosis. Assay: immunoSEQ multiplex PCR; the TCRdb copy retains only in-frame clones and omits some. The sample gives some 64,000 clones, about 90% of which show up once; about 2.5% is in the top ten. This clonotype was sampled from a female donor with multiple sclerosis, enrolled in a pregnancy study. The sample in question was peripheral blood, obtained in the first trimester of pregnancy.

Here the CDR3 reads CASSPRTGLGRGYTF. The CDR3 DNA reads as TGTGCCAGCAGTCCCCGGACAGGCCTCGGGCGAGGCTACACCTTC. The chain combines TRBV27 with TRBJ1-2, with 7 positions matching TRBD1. This CDR3 is built from 15 residues. Germline trimming cut 5 bases from V and 8 bases from J; bases unmatched to any gene: 14. The germline V gene has CDR1 MNHEY and CDR2 SMNVEV (reference sequence).